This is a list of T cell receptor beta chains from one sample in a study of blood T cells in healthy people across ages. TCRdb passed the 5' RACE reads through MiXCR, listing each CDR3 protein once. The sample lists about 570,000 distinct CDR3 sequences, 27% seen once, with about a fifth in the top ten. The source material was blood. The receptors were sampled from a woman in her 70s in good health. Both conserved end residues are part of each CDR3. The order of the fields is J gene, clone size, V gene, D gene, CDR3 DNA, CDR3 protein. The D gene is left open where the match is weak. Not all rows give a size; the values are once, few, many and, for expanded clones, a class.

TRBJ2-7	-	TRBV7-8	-	TGTGCCAGCAGCCGCGAGGCAGGGCAAGACGAGCAGTACTTC	CASSREAGQDEQYF
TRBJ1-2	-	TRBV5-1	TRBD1	TGCGCCAGCAGCGAGACAGGGGGCGGTTGGGATGGCTACACCTTC	CASSETGGGWDGYTF
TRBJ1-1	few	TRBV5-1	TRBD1	TGCGCCAGCAGCTTGGGGGCAGGGGGAGGAGCTTTCTTT	CASSLGAGGGAFF
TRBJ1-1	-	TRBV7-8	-	TGTGCCAGCAGCCCAAGGAGGTTGTGGGGCACTGAAGCTTTCTTT	CASSPRRLWGTEAFF
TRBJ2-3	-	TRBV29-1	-	TGCAGCGCCTCCTCACCCGGGGGCCGCACAGATACGCAGTATTTT	CSASSPGGRTDTQYF
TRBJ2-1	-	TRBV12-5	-	TGTGCTAGTGGTTTCGGAGGGAGGAGGGATGAGCAGTTCTTC	CASGFGGRRDEQFF
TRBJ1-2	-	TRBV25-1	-	TGTGCCAGCAGTGACGAGCGGGGCGGAATTAACTATGGCTACACCTTC	CASSDERGGINYGYTF
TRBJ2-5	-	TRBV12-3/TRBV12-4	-	TGTGCCAGCAGTTTAGTTACTGGGGGCGGGCAAGAGACCCAGTACTTC	CASSLVTGGGQETQYF
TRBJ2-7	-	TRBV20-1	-	TGCAGTGCAAAAAGGGGGGAATACGAGCAGTACTTC	CSAKRGEYEQYF
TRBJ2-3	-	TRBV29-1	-	TGCAGCGTGGCCGGACAGTCCAGGACTTACGGTCGAGATACGCAGTATTTT	CSVAGQSRTYGRDTQYF
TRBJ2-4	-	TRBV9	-	TGTGCCAGCAGCGTTAGTCAGGGCACAAAAAACATTCAGTACTTC	CASSVSQGTKNIQYF
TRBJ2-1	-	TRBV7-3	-	TGTGCCAGCAGCTTTGGACAGCCGGGGAATGAGCAGTTCTTC	CASSFGQPGNEQFF
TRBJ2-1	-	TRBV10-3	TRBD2	TGTGCCATCAGTGAGCCTAGCGGTTCCTACAATGAGCAGTTCTTC	CAISEPSGSYNEQFF
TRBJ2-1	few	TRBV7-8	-	TGTGCCAGCAGCTTAGCGCTGGTTAGCTCCTACAGTGAGCAGTTCTTC	CASSLALVSSYSEQFF
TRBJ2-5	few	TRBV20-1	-	TGCAGTGTCACGAACAGGAGGGTTTTTCAAGAGACCCAGTACTTC	CSVTNRRVFQETQYF
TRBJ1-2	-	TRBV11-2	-	TGTGCCAGCAGCTTAGAGCCTTGGCAGGGACGTGGCTACACCTTC	CASSLEPWQGRGYTF
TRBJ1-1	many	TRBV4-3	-	TGCGCCAGCAGCCAGTCCCAGGGGTTGAACACTGAAGCTTTCTTT	CASSQSQGLNTEAFF
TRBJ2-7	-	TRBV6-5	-	TGTGCCAGCAGTACCGACAGGTTCAACGAGCAGTACTTC	CASSTDRFNEQYF
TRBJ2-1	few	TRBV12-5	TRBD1	TGTGCTGGCAAAACCCCCGGGACAGGGATTCTCTTC	CAGKTPGTGILF
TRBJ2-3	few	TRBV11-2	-	TGTGCCAGCAGCTTAGAGTGGGTAGGGGATACGCAGTATTTT	CASSLEWVGDTQYF